This T cell receptor beta chain was identified in a study of T-cell memory formation after mild COVID-19. Overall study context: In these data, TCR clusters were largely donor specific.

This clonotype was seen a few times. Its specificity is not known. Study outcomes and limitations: Pre-infection memory already had some responding clones, implying cross-reactive memory joined. Later expanders leaned toward CD4+, whereas clones contracting from day 15 to 85 were balanced CD4/CD8.

J lost 7 bases, V lost 6 bases, and 6 bases had no gene match. The CDR3 spans 13 residues. In germline, CDR1 is SQVTM, CDR2 ANQGSEA. TCRdb used MiXCR to reprocess the 5' RACE reads, holding one entry per CDR3 protein. The sample has about 420,000 distinct CDR3 sequences; about 25% are singletons. The clonotype originates from an adult woman who had mild COVID-19 (a few samples of this study predate the infection). Cell type and time point are not known. The genes are TRBV29-1 and TRBJ2-1; 10 bases map to TRBD2. The specimen was PBMCs or a T cell subset sorted from them (not recorded which). Here the CDR3 reads CSVEREGSNEQFF. The CDR3 bases are TGCAGCGTCGAGCGGGAGGGAAGTAATGAGCAGTTCTTC.